This T cell receptor (beta chain) derives from a study of T cell responses to AZD1222 COVID-19 vaccine. CDR3 length: 14 amino acids. The germline V and J ends were trimmed by 4 bases and 8 bases, with 14 bases remaining between them. The germline CDR1 and CDR2 sequences are SGHTA and FQGNSA. Remarks on this clone: Its matching antigen is unknown.

The repertoire was sequenced with immunoSEQ multiplex PCR; TCRdb's copy has only in-frame clones and lacks some. The sample comprises some 150,000 clones, about 90% of which are singletons, and 5% rests with the top ten. General study findings and limits: Of spike-specific TCRs, nearly half reportedly target regions left unmutated in variants.

The chain is built from TRBV7-2 and TRBJ2-2; a possible D gene is TRBD2 (6 bases). This specimen was peripheral blood, taken on day 0 of AZD1222 vaccination. This TCR came from an adult in good health. The chain's CDR3 is CASSSQGLGGELFF. As DNA, the CDR3 is TGTGCCAGCAGCTCGCAGGGACTCGGGGGGGAGCTGTTTTTT.